Listed below are T cell receptor beta chains from one sample, sequenced in a study of CD8 T cells in ankylosing spondylitis. TCRdb reprocessed the 5' RACE reads via MiXCR and lists one record per CDR3 protein. The sample lists about 540,000 distinct CDR3 sequences, about 13% occurring once. Source material: blood, either unsorted or a sorted T cell fraction (not recorded which). These receptors were obtained from a male donor with ankylosing spondylitis. The CDR3 runs from the conserved cysteine through the conserved F or W. Each record gives: clone size, J gene, V gene, D gene, CDR3 protein, CDR3 DNA. A D gene is named only where the DNA matches it firmly. Clone size appears in some rows only: once, few, many, or a class for an expanded clone.

>few|TRBJ2-1|TRBV7-2|TRBD1
CASSFHPGTGRNEQFF
TGTGCCAGCAGCTTTCACCCCGGGACAGGGAGGAATGAGCAGTTCTTC
>.|TRBJ1-1|TRBV10-2|TRBD1
CASSDSRPGGTEAFF
TGCGCCAGCAGTGACTCCCGACCAGGGGGCACTGAAGCTTTCTTT
>.|TRBJ2-1|TRBV5-1|TRBD1
CASRSGTGAFNEQFF
TGCGCCAGCAGATCCGGGACAGGGGCCTTCAATGAGCAGTTCTTC
>many|TRBJ1-6|TRBV28|TRBD1
CASGGMGQGGRSPLHF
TGTGCCAGCGGCGGTATGGGACAGGGGGGGAGATCACCCCTCCACTTT
>many|TRBJ2-1|TRBV5-1|TRBD2
CASSLALAGGPSYNEQFF
TGCGCCAGCAGCTTGGCACTAGCGGGAGGGCCCTCCTACAATGAGCAGTTCTTC
>many|TRBJ1-2|TRBV2|TRBD1
CASSEAGTGTLQNYGYTF
TGTGCCAGCAGTGAAGCTGGGACAGGGACTCTCCAGAACTATGGCTACACCTTC
>.|TRBJ1-2|TRBV12-3/TRBV12-4|.
CASSPTGRENTF
TGTGCCAGCAGTCCTACAGGGAGGGAAAACACCTTC
>.|TRBJ2-1|TRBV10-3|.
CAISTSPNEQFF
TGTGCCATTTCAACTAGCCCCAATGAGCAGTTCTTC
>few|TRBJ1-1|TRBV29-1|.
CSVEVGAFF
TGCAGCGTCGAGGTAGGGGCTTTCTTT
>.|TRBJ2-7|TRBV20-1|.
CSAGTAVNEQYF
TGCAGTGCTGGGACGGCGGTTAACGAGCAGTACTTC
>.|TRBJ2-1|TRBV5-1|.
CASSSTPTGWGYNEQFF
TGCGCCAGCAGCTCCACCCCCACAGGGTGGGGGTACAATGAGCAGTTCTTC